This T cell receptor beta chain stems from a study of blood T cells in healthy people across ages. Overall study results and limits: Naive CD4+ cells and diversity were both higher in long-lived donors than in aged donors.

PCR was performed a second time for roughly 7 to 11 cycles using a sample-barcoded 5' primer and a J-beta primer mix. TCRdb re-called the 5' RACE reads with MiXCR, one entry per CDR3 protein. Altogether 600,000 to 1,000,000 distinct CDR3 sequences are present, 25% being singletons, with the ten largest covering approximately 4%. The sample holds a few counts of this clonotype. What it recognizes is unknown. This CDR3 spans 15 amino acids. Unmatched junction bases numbered 11, after V lost 6 bases and J lost 5 bases. The germline V gene encodes CDR1 SGHVS and CDR2 FQNEAQ. These records were also assigned to another study, of T cells of mothers and their children.

The gene calls are TRBV7-8 and TRBJ2-7, with TRBD2 matching 9 bases. The sample comprised blood. This TCR derives from a boy under 18 in good health. Written as DNA, the CDR3 is TGTGCCAGCAGTTCCGCGGGAGGGGTTTCCCACGAGCAGTACTTC. Its protein is CASSSAGGVSHEQYF.